Listed below are T cell receptor beta chains from one sample, sequenced in a study of blood T cell repertoires in COVID-19. The method was immunoSEQ multiplex PCR; TCRdb's version includes in-frame clones alone and lacks a portion of them. The sample lists approximately 360,000 clones, roughly 90% seen once, with approximately 1.2% in the top ten. The sequenced sample was peripheral blood. These TCRs come from a man between 35 and 55 years old with acute or convalescent COVID-19. The CDR3 runs from the conserved cysteine through the conserved F or W. The order of the fields is D gene, V gene, J gene, clone size, CDR3 protein, CDR3 DNA. A D gene is named only where the DNA matches it firmly. Size is stated for part of the rows, as once, few or many counts, or as a class when the clone is expanded.

D: .; V: TRBV30; J: TRBJ2-5; size: .; CDR3: CAWRPLGAQETQYF; DNA: TGTGCCTGGAGGCCCCTGGGGGCCCAAGAGACCCAGTACTTC
D: TRBD1; V: TRBV19; J: TRBJ2-2; size: many; CDR3: CASRGTGVNGELFF; DNA: TGTGCCAGTAGAGGGACAGGGGTTAACGGGGAGCTGTTTTTT
D: TRBD1; V: TRBV5-1; J: TRBJ1-4; size: few; CDR3: CASSTDRGGNEKLFF; DNA: TGCGCCAGCAGCACTGACAGGGGCGGTAATGAAAAACTGTTTTTT
D: TRBD1; V: TRBV5-6; J: TRBJ2-3; size: .; CDR3: CASSLAQGVWTDTQYF; DNA: TGTGCCAGCAGCTTGGCTCAGGGGGTATGGACAGATACGCAGTATTTT
D: TRBD1; V: TRBV10-3; J: TRBJ2-1; size: .; CDR3: CAIGIGQGADEQFF; DNA: TGTGCCATCGGGATTGGACAGGGGGCCGATGAGCAGTTCTTC
D: .; V: TRBV2; J: TRBJ1-1; size: .; CDR3: CASWEGRRAEAFF; DNA: TGTGCCAGCTGGGAGGGCAGGAGGGCTGAAGCTTTCTTT
D: .; V: TRBV7-2; J: TRBJ1-5; size: .; CDR3: CASSSGHRINQPQHF; DNA: TGTGCCAGCAGCTCGGGACACCGGATCAATCAGCCCCAGCATTTT
D: .; V: TRBV21-1; J: TRBJ1-5; size: .; CDR3: CASRLPRTGGNQPQHF; DNA: TGTGCCAGCAGACTACCCCGGACAGGCGGCAATCAGCCCCAGCATTTT
D: .; V: TRBV14; J: TRBJ1-4; size: .; CDR3: CASSRGHRNEKLFF; DNA: TGTGCCAGCAGCAGAGGACATAGAAATGAAAAACTGTTTTTT
D: TRBD1; V: TRBV7-9; J: TRBJ1-6; size: .; CDR3: CASSLEQGATYNSPLHF; DNA: TGTGCCAGCAGCTTAGAACAGGGGGCGACTTATAATTCACCCCTCCACTTT
D: TRBD2; V: TRBV2; J: TRBJ2-3; size: once; CDR3: CASSQGLVATDTQYF; DNA: TGTGCCAGCAGTCAGGGACTAGTGGCCACAGATACGCAGTATTTT
D: TRBD1; V: TRBV4-1; J: TRBJ1-5; size: .; CDR3: CASSHPSGGQGGNQPQHF; DNA: TGCGCCAGCAGCCACCCAAGCGGGGGGCAGGGGGGCAATCAGCCCCAGCATTTT
D: .; V: TRBV20-1; J: TRBJ2-7; size: .; CDR3: CSASIGLQTAYEQYF; DNA: TGCAGTGCTAGTATCGGACTACAAACAGCCTACGAGCAGTACTTC
D: TRBD1; V: TRBV11-1; J: TRBJ2-5; size: .; CDR3: CASSPRQGAETQYF; DNA: TGTGCCAGCAGCCCAAGACAGGGTGCGGAGACCCAGTACTTC
D: TRBD2; V: TRBV5-4; J: TRBJ2-2; size: .; CDR3: CASSSRLAGVTGELFF; DNA: TGTGCCAGCAGCTCAAGACTAGCTGGTGTCACCGGGGAGCTGTTTTTT
D: .; V: TRBV30; J: TRBJ2-5; size: .; CDR3: CAWNSSPETQYF; DNA: TGTGCCTGGAATTCCTCCCCAGAGACCCAGTACTTC
D: .; V: TRBV4-1; J: TRBJ1-6; size: .; CDR3: CASRLSSSYNSPLHF; DNA: TGCGCCAGCCGTCTGTCGAGCTCCTATAATTCACCCCTCCACTTT
D: .; V: TRBV19; J: TRBJ2-6; size: .; CDR3: CASSMIRSGANVLTF; DNA: TGTGCCAGTAGTATGATACGGTCTGGGGCCAACGTCCTGACTTTC
D: TRBD1; V: TRBV7-2; J: TRBJ1-1; size: .; CDR3: CASSGTVQGAIEAFF; DNA: TGTGCCAGCAGCGGTACAGTACAGGGGGCTATTGAAGCTTTCTTT
D: .; V: TRBV11-3; J: TRBJ2-5; size: .; CDR3: CASSLGANQETQYF; DNA: TGTGCCAGCAGCTTAGGCGCGAACCAAGAGACCCAGTACTTC
D: .; V: TRBV27; J: TRBJ2-1; size: .; CDR3: CASCLRLLVSYNEQFF; DNA: TGTGCCAGCTGCCTGCGCTTACTGGTCTCCTACAATGAGCAGTTCTTC
D: TRBD1; V: TRBV3-1/TRBV3-2; J: TRBJ1-2; size: once; CDR3: CASSQDRGLGGYTF; DNA: TGTGCCAGCAGCCAAGACAGGGGGCTAGGTGGCTACACCTTC
D: .; V: TRBV19; J: TRBJ1-1; size: few; CDR3: CASSIPQSFPGTEAFF; DNA: TGTGCCAGTAGTATCCCACAGTCCTTCCCTGGGACTGAAGCTTTCTTT
D: .; V: TRBV27; J: TRBJ2-1; size: .; CDR3: CASSLGQGGEQFF; DNA: TGTGCCAGCAGTTTGGGGCAAGGTGGTGAGCAGTTCTTC
D: TRBD2; V: TRBV6-2/TRBV6-3; J: TRBJ2-4; size: .; CDR3: CASSYPHPDWTGGAKNIQYF; DNA: TGTGCCAGCAGTTACCCCCATCCCGACTGGACGGGGGGAGCCAAAAACATTCAGTACTTC
D: .; V: TRBV29-1; J: TRBJ1-3; size: .; CDR3: CSVSQGSGNTIYF; DNA: TGCAGCGTTTCACAGGGATCAGGAAACACCATATATTTT
D: .; V: TRBV6-5; J: TRBJ1-5; size: .; CDR3: CASSYSGGPNQPQHF; DNA: TGTGCCAGCAGTTACTCGGGGGGGCCAAATCAGCCCCAGCATTTT
D: .; V: TRBV12-3/TRBV12-4; J: TRBJ2-3; size: .; CDR3: CASSPGSADTQYF; DNA: TGTGCCAGCAGCCCTGGGAGCGCGGATACGCAGTATTTT
D: TRBD1; V: TRBV6-5; J: TRBJ1-2; size: .; CDR3: CATTLGTGANYGYTF; DNA: TGTGCCACTACCTTGGGAACAGGGGCGAACTATGGCTACACCTTC
D: TRBD1; V: TRBV15; J: TRBJ1-2; size: .; CDR3: CATSRDRGYGYTF; DNA: TGTGCCACCAGCAGAGACAGGGGGTATGGCTACACCTTC
D: TRBD1; V: TRBV2; J: TRBJ1-4; size: .; CDR3: CASDVQGANEKLFF; DNA: TGTGCCAGCGACGTCCAGGGGGCTAATGAAAAACTGTTTTTT
D: .; V: TRBV7-3; J: TRBJ2-3; size: many; CDR3: CASSLMGDSDTQYF; DNA: TGTGCCAGCAGCTTAATGGGAGATTCAGATACGCAGTATTTT
D: .; V: TRBV20-1; J: TRBJ2-7; size: .; CDR3: CSARGLEF; DNA: TGCAGTGCTCGCGGATTGGAGTTC
D: .; V: TRBV5-1; J: TRBJ2-3; size: .; CDR3: CASRTGNTDTQYF; DNA: TGCGCCAGCCGAACTGGTAACACAGATACGCAGTATTTT
D: .; V: TRBV7-9; J: TRBJ2-3; size: .; CDR3: CASSLITGDRDTQYF; DNA: TGTGCCAGCAGCTTAATTACGGGAGACAGAGATACGCAGTATTTT
D: .; V: TRBV2; J: TRBJ2-7; size: .; CDR3: CASSELPYGYLDEQYF; DNA: TGTGCCAGCAGTGAATTGCCGTACGGTTACCTCGACGAGCAGTACTTC
D: TRBD1; V: TRBV6-5; J: TRBJ1-2; size: once; CDR3: CASSRQGAGGYTF; DNA: TGTGCCAGCAGCCGACAGGGGGCAGGTGGCTACACCTTC
D: .; V: TRBV6-5; J: TRBJ2-4; size: .; CDR3: CASSPTLAKNIQYF; DNA: TGTGCCAGCAGTCCCACTCTAGCCAAAAACATTCAGTACTTC
D: .; V: TRBV5-8; J: TRBJ2-7; size: .; CDR3: CASHLIGGIDSEQYF; DNA: TGTGCCAGCCATTTAATCGGGGGAATTGATTCCGAGCAGTACTTC
D: .; V: TRBV5-1; J: TRBJ2-3; size: once; CDR3: CASSLGTLDTQYF; DNA: TGCGCCAGCAGCTTGGGCACTTTAGATACGCAGTATTTT
D: .; V: TRBV11-2; J: TRBJ2-7; size: few; CDR3: CASSFSYRTASYEQYF; DNA: TGTGCCAGCAGCTTTAGTTACCGGACAGCCTCCTACGAGCAGTACTTC
D: TRBD1; V: TRBV5-4; J: TRBJ2-5; size: .; CDR3: CASSLVGGQGFQETQYF; DNA: TGTGCCAGCAGCTTGGTTGGGGGACAGGGTTTCCAAGAGACCCAGTACTTC
D: TRBD2; V: TRBV27; J: TRBJ2-3; size: once; CDR3: CATKGRGGIATQYF; DNA: TGTGCCACCAAAGGTCGGGGGGGGATCGCTACGCAGTATTTT
D: .; V: TRBV9; J: TRBJ2-7; size: .; CDR3: CASSFRTDSYEQYF; DNA: TGTGCCAGCAGCTTCCGGACAGACTCCTACGAGCAGTACTTC
D: TRBD1; V: TRBV2; J: TRBJ2-7; size: .; CDR3: CASSEFGTGRISEQYF; DNA: TGTGCCAGCAGTGAATTCGGGACAGGGCGTATTTCCGAGCAGTACTTC
D: .; V: TRBV7-8; J: TRBJ2-1; size: .; CDR3: CASSLVRSRSYNEQFF; DNA: TGTGCCAGCAGCTTAGTTCGCAGTCGCTCCTACAATGAGCAGTTCTTC
D: .; V: TRBV15; J: TRBJ1-2; size: .; CDR3: CATSREGGGYGYTF; DNA: TGTGCCACCAGCAGAGAAGGCGGCGGCTATGGCTACACCTTC
D: .; V: TRBV4-1; J: TRBJ2-7; size: .; CDR3: CASSQVTSSYEQYF; DNA: TGCGCCAGCAGCCAAGTAACCAGCTCCTACGAGCAGTACTTC
D: .; V: TRBV4-1; J: TRBJ1-2; size: few; CDR3: CASSHPSRGKFEGYTF; DNA: TGCGCCAGCAGCCACCCAAGCAGGGGAAAGTTCGAAGGCTACACCTTC
D: .; V: TRBV28; J: TRBJ2-1; size: .; CDR3: CASSWTVNEQFF; DNA: TGTGCCAGCAGCTGGACTGTCAATGAGCAGTTCTTC
D: .; V: TRBV27; J: TRBJ1-2; size: .; CDR3: CASSSSGDNYGYTF; DNA: TGTGCCAGCAGTTCATCCGGGGATAACTATGGCTACACCTTC
D: TRBD1; V: TRBV12-3/TRBV12-4; J: TRBJ1-1; size: .; CDR3: CASSSGQGEAFF; DNA: TGTGCCAGCAGCTCAGGACAGGGTGAAGCTTTCTTT
D: .; V: TRBV25-1; J: TRBJ1-3; size: once; CDR3: CASSEFKGGAGNTIYF; DNA: TGTGCCAGCAGTGAATTCAAAGGAGGGGCTGGAAACACCATATATTTT